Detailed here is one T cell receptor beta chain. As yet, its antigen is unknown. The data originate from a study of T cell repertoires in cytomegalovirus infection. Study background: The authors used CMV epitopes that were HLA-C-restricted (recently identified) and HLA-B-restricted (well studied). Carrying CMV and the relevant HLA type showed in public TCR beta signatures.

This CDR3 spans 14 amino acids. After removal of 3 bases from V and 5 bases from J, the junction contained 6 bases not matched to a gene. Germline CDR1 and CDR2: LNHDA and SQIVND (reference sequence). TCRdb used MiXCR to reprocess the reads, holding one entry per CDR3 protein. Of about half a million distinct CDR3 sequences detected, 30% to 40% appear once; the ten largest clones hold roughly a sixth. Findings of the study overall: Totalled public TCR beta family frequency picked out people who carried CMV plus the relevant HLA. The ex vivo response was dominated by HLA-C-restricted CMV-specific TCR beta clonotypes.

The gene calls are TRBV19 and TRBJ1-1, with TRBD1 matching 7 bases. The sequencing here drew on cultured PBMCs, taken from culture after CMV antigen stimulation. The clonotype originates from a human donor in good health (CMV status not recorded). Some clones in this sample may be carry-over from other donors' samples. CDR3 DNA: TGTGCCAGTAGTATTATCGACAGGGAAACTGAAGCTTTCTTT. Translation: CASSIIDRETEAFF.